Listed below are T cell receptor beta chains from one sample, sequenced in a study of blood T cell repertoires in COVID-19. The repertoire was sequenced with immunoSEQ multiplex PCR; TCRdb's copy has only in-frame clones and lacks some. The sample consists of some 250,000 clones, approximately 84% of them appearing once. Source material: peripheral blood. Receptors originate from a woman aged 80 or over with acute or convalescent COVID-19. Both conserved end residues are part of each CDR3. The D gene is left open where the match is weak. Clone size is given for some rows only: seen once, a few or many times, or a class if the clone is expanded.

clone_size d_call j_call v_call cdr3_nt cdr3_aa
NA NA TRBJ1-6 TRBV7-2 TGTGCCAGCAGCTTAGACAGGGCATTAGATTCACCCCTCCACTTT CASSLDRALDSPLHF
NA TRBD2 TRBJ2-7 TRBV28 TGTGCCAGCAGTTTATTTGCGGGAGGTCGGCGAGAGCAGTACTTC CASSLFAGGRREQYF
NA NA TRBJ1-2 TRBV12-3/TRBV12-4 TGTGCCAGCAGTTCCAGGGCTAACTATGGCTACACCTTC CASSSRANYGYTF
few NA TRBJ1-1 TRBV21-1 TGTGCCAGCAGCAATTCGGGAGAGTACACTGAAGCTTTCTTT CASSNSGEYTEAFF
NA TRBD1 TRBJ1-5 TRBV19 TGTGCCAGTAAAGGGACAGGGGATCAGCCCCAGCATTTT CASKGTGDQPQHF
few TRBD1 TRBJ1-4 TRBV2 TGTGCCAGCAGGTTTGGCCCAACAGGGGTTAGCGAAAAACTGTTTTTT CASRFGPTGVSEKLFF
NA TRBD2 TRBJ2-4 TRBV5-1 TGCGCCAGCAGCTTGGCCGGACTAGACATTCAGTACTTC CASSLAGLDIQYF
few TRBD2 TRBJ2-1 TRBV18 TGTGCCAGCTCACAGGGAGCGGGGTCCTACAATGAGCAGTTCTTC CASSQGAGSYNEQFF
NA NA TRBJ2-2 TRBV12-5 TGTGTCCCAGCCCGGGGACAGAACACCGGGGAGCTGTTTTTT CVPARGQNTGELFF
NA NA TRBJ1-2 TRBV19 TGTGCCGCATCCCCCACGCAGGGAAAAGGCTACACCTTC CAASPTQGKGYTF
NA TRBD2 TRBJ2-5 TRBV9 TGTGCCAGCAGCAAGGGACTAGAACGGCAGACCCAGTACTTC CASSKGLERQTQYF
NA TRBD2 TRBJ2-3 TRBV28 TGTGCCCTGACGGGAGGAGGGACAGATACGCAGTATTTT CALTGGGTDTQYF
NA NA TRBJ2-1 TRBV5-1 TGCGCCAGCAGCCCCCGTGGGGCCGGAATATACAATGAGCAGTTCTTC CASSPRGAGIYNEQFF
NA TRBD1 TRBJ1-1 TRBV4-1 TGCGCCAGCAGCCAGCCGGGACAGCTGAACACTGAAGCTTTCTTT CASSQPGQLNTEAFF
NA NA TRBJ2-4 TRBV4-2 TGTGCCAGCAGCCAAGGTCCACTTACCGAGATTCAGTACTTC CASSQGPLTEIQYF
few NA TRBJ1-5 TRBV18 TGTGCCAGCTCACCGAGTTTCGTCAATCAGCCCCAGCATTTT CASSPSFVNQPQHF
NA TRBD2 TRBJ2-5 TRBV11-3 TGTGCCAGCAGCCGCACGGGGGGGACTAGCGGGGAGACCCAGTACTTC CASSRTGGTSGETQYF
once NA TRBJ1-5 TRBV27 TGTGCCAGCGGAGGGGTGCTTGATCAGCCCCAGCATTTT CASGGVLDQPQHF
NA TRBD2 TRBJ2-2 TRBV10-3 TGTGCCATCAGCAAGAGCGGGGGGGCGAACACCGGGGAGCTGTTTTTT CAISKSGGANTGELFF
NA TRBD2 TRBJ2-7 TRBV5-1 TGCGCCAGCAGCTTGGCGCTAGCGGGTGATTTCTCCTACGAGCAGTACTTC CASSLALAGDFSYEQYF
NA TRBD1 TRBJ1-2 TRBV19 TGTGCCAGTAGTTTGGACAGGGTCGGCTATGGCTACACCTTC CASSLDRVGYGYTF
once NA TRBJ1-4 TRBV28 TGTGCCAGCGCTACTAAAAGGCTGGTAAGGGAAAAACTGTTTTTT CASATKRLVREKLFF
NA TRBD1 TRBJ2-5 TRBV14 TGTGCCAGCAGCCAAGATCACCCCGGGACAGGGGTCGAGACCCAGTACTTC CASSQDHPGTGVETQYF
many NA TRBJ1-5 TRBV6-7 TGTGCCAGCAGTTACGGGCAGGGGCTCTATCAGCCCCAGCATTTT CASSYGQGLYQPQHF
NA TRBD1 TRBJ2-7 TRBV5-6 TGTGCCAGCAGCTTGAAGGACAGGGCCTACGAGCAGTACTTC CASSLKDRAYEQYF
NA NA TRBJ2-7 TRBV27 TGTGCCAGCAGTCCTACGCCTGTGTACGAGCAGTACTTC CASSPTPVYEQYF
NA NA TRBJ1-3 TRBV3-1/TRBV3-2 TGTGCCAGCAGCCAAGAAAATGTAGTGAACACCATATATTTT CASSQENVVNTIYF
NA NA TRBJ1-1 TRBV12-5 TGTGCTAGTGTCTACAGGGACAACACTGAAGCTTTCTTT CASVYRDNTEAFF
NA TRBD1 TRBJ2-1 TRBV28 TGTGCCAGCAGTTTATTAGGGACAGGATACAATGAGCAGTTCTTC CASSLLGTGYNEQFF
NA NA TRBJ2-5 TRBV11-2 TGTGCCAGCAGCTCAACAGGAGAGACCCAGTACTTC CASSSTGETQYF
NA NA TRBJ1-1 TRBV28 TGTGCCAGCAGTTTCGGGTCGGCTTTCTTT CASSFGSAFF
NA NA TRBJ1-6 TRBV9 TGTGCCACCATCAGCCGGGGGGAGGGCTCCTATAATTCACCCCTCCACTTT CATISRGEGSYNSPLHF
NA NA TRBJ1-4 TRBV7-7 TGTGCCAGCAGCATCGGGACACCTGCAACTAATGAAAAACTGTTTTTT CASSIGTPATNEKLFF
NA NA TRBJ1-4 TRBV28 TGTGCCACGGGAGCCGGGACCCCAGCAACTAATGAAAAACTGTTTTTT CATGAGTPATNEKLFF
once NA TRBJ1-2 TRBV19 TGTGCCAGTAGTATAAGCTCTCTGCCATGGGGCTACACCTTC CASSISSLPWGYTF
few NA TRBJ1-1 TRBV6-1 TGTGCCAGCAGTGAACGCGGGGACACTGAAGCTTTCTTT CASSERGDTEAFF
NA NA TRBJ1-5 TRBV28 TGTGCCAGCAGTCCCCCATTGGGGGGTGAGCAGCCCCAGCATTTT CASSPPLGGEQPQHF